Given below is one T cell receptor (beta chain) in context. This clonotype was seen many times. Which antigen it targets is not known. The input lacks base qualities; no much larger clone sits a single base away. The TCR beta CDR3 regions were amplified from the RNA transcripts. A first-round RT-PCR of the TCR CDR3 used the HTBI primer set with the Qiagen OneStep RT-PCR kit. A second multiplex PCR round built the libraries, followed by size selection and purification. The libraries were sequenced on an Illumina HiSeq2000 using paired-end 100 bp reads. In the authors' own workflow: SOAPnuke was used to process the raw data, throwing out any read that contained adapters or uncalled bases, had a mean Phred below 15, or lacked an exact constant-primer or identifier match. High-quality paired reads were merged using COPE v1.2.5, and each unique nucleotide sequence was defined as a clonotype. Clonotypes were aligned to IMGT TRBV, TRBD and TRBJ reference segments using MiTCR v1.1. Only V-J combinations with frequency above 0.0001, covering roughly 99% of repertoires, were analysed. The TCS score was defined as F50 (clonal expansion) divided by E x V (chaos), with BLOSUM62-based TCRdist calculated between CDR3 peptides within each V-J. Welch's t-statistics and random forest reduced fewer than 550 V-J features to roughly 13, which were used in a naive Bayes classifier (R e1071). In TCRdb, the public reads were trimmed at Q25 with fastp and aligned with MiXCR, with productive beta chains retained. Identical CDR3 protein sequences are pooled into one entry, listed with their most common genes and DNA. TCRdb's processing, not the authors', yielded these V and J calls. Present in this sample are about 350,000 distinct CDR3 sequences, around 18% of which were seen just once. Jointly, the top ten make up roughly 15% of the sample.

Ophthalmopathy patients had moderately to severely active disease, with a Clinical Activity Score of 3 or more, a NOSPECS grade of 4 or more, and a disease duration of less than 3 months. The study excluded patients with uncontrolled infections, other autoimmune diseases, pregnancy or lactation. Clinical symptoms, serum thyroxine and TRAb, thyroid ultrasound, and orbital computed tomography formed the basis for the diagnoses. PBMCs were separated from roughly 10 ml of fresh peripheral blood using Ficoll-Paque density gradient centrifugation. Total RNA was extracted with Trizol reagent, and quality was checked on an Agilent 2100 Bioanalyzer. These data come from a study of T cells in Graves' hyperthyroidism and ophthalmopathy (dated by TCRdb to the late 2010s). Context from the whole study: Peripheral blood was sampled at the time of initial diagnosis, prior to any treatment. To identify distinguishing TCR V-J signatures, a discovery cohort of 100 or so patients was used, comprising 40 to 45 with Graves' ophthalmopathy and 57 with stable Graves' hyperthyroidism. An independent validation cohort of around 19 hyperthyroidism patients and about 16 patients who later progressed to ophthalmopathy tested prospective prediction of ophthalmopathy. The roughly 91 discovery patients were randomly split 7:3 into training and test sets. In more than 5 Graves' hyperthyroidism patients, the study also compared T-cell repertoires from thyroid tissue with T-cell repertoires from blood. Once sampling was done, hyperthyroidism patients were given methimazole at a starting dose of 30 mg daily, whereas ophthalmopathy patients were given high-dose intravenous methylprednisolone. The paper describes TCR Vbeta CDR3 sequencing of about 140 peripheral blood samples, made up of 43 ophthalmopathy patients, approximately 73 hyperthyroidism patients and 17 progressor patients. The research as a whole found: A model built on a 13 V-J signature distinguished ophthalmopathy from stable hyperthyroidism, reaching 87.88% sensitivity and around 81% specificity in cross-validation and 80%/75% in testing. Most expanded thyroid clonotypes (frequency above 0.001) were also detected in blood, a finding suggesting that blood repertoires may reflect thyroid immune responses. During validation, the model predicted progression to ophthalmopathy a median of roughly 7.1 months ahead of onset, with approximately 71% sensitivity and under 85% specificity. Sample size was not statistically predetermined, and investigators were not blinded to group allocation.

A distance of 8 bases separates the germline ends of V and J, which lose 8 bases and 4 bases respectively. The CDR3 numbers 11 residues from cysteine through phenylalanine. Just CDR3 DNA is preserved here, 33 bases in frame from base 1. The germline V gene encodes CDR1 MNHEY and CDR2 SMNVEV (reference sequence). The sample consisted of blood. The receptor chain draws on TRBV27 and TRBJ1-1, with no confident D gene call. This clonotype was obtained from a woman between 40 and 55 years old with Graves' ophthalmopathy. At the DNA level, the sequence is TGTGCCAGCCTATTCGGCACTGAAGCTTTCTTT. Its protein product is CASLFGTEAFF.